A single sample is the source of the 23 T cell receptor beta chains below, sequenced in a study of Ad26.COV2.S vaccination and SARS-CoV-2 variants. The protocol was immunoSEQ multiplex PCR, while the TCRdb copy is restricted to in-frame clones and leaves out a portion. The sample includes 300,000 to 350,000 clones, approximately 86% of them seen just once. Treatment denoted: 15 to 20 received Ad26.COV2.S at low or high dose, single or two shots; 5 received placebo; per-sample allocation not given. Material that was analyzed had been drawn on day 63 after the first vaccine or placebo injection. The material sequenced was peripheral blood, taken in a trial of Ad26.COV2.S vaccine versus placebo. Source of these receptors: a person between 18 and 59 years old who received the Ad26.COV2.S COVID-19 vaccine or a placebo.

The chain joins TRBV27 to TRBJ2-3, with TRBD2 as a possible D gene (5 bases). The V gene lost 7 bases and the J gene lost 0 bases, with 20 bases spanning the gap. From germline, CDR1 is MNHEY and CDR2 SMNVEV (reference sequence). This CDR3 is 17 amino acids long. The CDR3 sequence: CASTKSPTSSSTDTQYF. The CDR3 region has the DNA TGTGCCAGCACCAAATCCCCCACTAGTTCGAGCACAGATACGCAGTATTTT.

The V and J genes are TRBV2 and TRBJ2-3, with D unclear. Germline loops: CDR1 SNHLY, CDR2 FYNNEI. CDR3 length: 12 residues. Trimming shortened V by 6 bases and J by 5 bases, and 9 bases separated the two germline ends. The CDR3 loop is CASRPNLDTQYF. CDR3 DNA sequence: TGTGCCAGCAGACCCAACTTAGATACGCAGTATTTT.

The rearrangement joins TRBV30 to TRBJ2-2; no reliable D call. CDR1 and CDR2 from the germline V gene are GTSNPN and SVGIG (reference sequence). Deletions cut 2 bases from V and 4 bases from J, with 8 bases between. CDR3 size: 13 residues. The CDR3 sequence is CAWSTRPTGELFF. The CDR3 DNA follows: TGTGCCTGGAGTACCCGACCCACCGGGGAGCTGTTTTTT.

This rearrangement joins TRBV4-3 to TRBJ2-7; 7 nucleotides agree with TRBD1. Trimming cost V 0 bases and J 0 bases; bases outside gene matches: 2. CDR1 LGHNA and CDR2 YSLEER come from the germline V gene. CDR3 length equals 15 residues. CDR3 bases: TGCGCCAGCAGCCAAGATGCAGGGGGCTCCTACGAGCAGTACTTC. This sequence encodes CASSQDAGGSYEQYF.

The CDR3 sequence is CATSDTWAELGYTF. In nucleotides, the CDR3 is TGTGCCACCAGTGATACCTGGGCAGAGCTTGGCTACACCTTC. The V call is TRBV24-1, the J call TRBJ1-2; D unresolved. Germline-derived CDR1 and CDR2 are KGHDR and SFDVKD. V was trimmed by 3 bases and J by 7 bases, leaving 14 bases between them. This CDR3 comprises 14 residues.

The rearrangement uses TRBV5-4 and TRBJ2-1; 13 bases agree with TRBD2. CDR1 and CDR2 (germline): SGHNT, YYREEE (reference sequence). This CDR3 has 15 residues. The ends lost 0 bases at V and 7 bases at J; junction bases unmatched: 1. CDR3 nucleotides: TGTGCCAGCAGCTTGGGGGGACTAGCGGGAAATGAGCAGTTCTTC. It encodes CASSLGGLAGNEQFF. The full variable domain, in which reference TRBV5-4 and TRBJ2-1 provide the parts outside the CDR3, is ETGVTQSPTHLIKTRGQQVTLRCSSQSGHNTVSWYQQALGQGPQFIFQYYREEENGRGNFPPRFSGLQFPNYSSELNVNALELDDSALYLCASSLGGLAGNEQFFGPGTRLTVL.

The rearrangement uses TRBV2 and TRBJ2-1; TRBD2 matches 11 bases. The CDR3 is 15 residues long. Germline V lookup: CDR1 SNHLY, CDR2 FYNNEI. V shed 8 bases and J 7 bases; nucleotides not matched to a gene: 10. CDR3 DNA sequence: TGTGCCAGCTATAGCGGGAGGGCCTATTGGAATGAGCAGTTCTTC. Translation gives CASYSGRAYWNEQFF.

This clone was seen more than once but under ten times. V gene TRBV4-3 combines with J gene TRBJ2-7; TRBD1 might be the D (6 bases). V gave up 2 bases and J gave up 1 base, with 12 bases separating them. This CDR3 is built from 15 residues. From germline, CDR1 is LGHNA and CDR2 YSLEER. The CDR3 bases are TGCGCCAGCAGCCAATTGACAGGCCTGTCCTACGAGCAGTACTTC. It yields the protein CASSQLTGLSYEQYF.

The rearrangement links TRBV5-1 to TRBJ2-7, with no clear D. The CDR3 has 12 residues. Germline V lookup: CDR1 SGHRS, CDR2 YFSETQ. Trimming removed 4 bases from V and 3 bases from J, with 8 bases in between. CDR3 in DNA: TGCGCCAGCAGCCCGTCGATCTACGAGCAGTACTTC. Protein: CASSPSIYEQYF.

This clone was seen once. The CDR3, as DNA: TGTGCCAGCAGTCCGACAGGGGTAACCGGGGAGCTGTTTTTT. It translates to CASSPTGVTGELFF. The rearrangement joins TRBV2 to TRBJ2-2; the match to TRBD1 covers 8 bases. J lost 5 bases, V lost 5 bases, and 4 bases had no gene match. The length of the CDR3 is 14 residues. Germline loops: CDR1 SNHLY, CDR2 FYNNEI. The full variable domain, its missing parts supplied by reference TRBV2 and TRBJ2-2, is EPEVTQTPSHQVTQMGQEVILRCVPISNHLYFYWYRQILGQKVEFLVSFYNNEISEKSEIFDDQFSVERPDGSNFTLKIRSTKLEDSAMYFCASSPTGVTGELFFGEGSRLTVL.

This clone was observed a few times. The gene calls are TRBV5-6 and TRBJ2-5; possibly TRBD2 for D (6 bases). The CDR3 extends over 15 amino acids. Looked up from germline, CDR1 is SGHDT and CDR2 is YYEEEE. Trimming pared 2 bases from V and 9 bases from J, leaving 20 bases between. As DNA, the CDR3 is TGTGCCAGCAGCTTTGGAGGGAATTATGAGAAAGCCCAGTACTTC. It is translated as CASSFGGNYEKAQYF.

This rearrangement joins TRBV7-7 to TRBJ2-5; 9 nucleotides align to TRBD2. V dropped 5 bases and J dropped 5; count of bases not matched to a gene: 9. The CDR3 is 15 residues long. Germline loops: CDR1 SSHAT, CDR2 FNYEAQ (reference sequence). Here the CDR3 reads CASSVREGRGETQYF. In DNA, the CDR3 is TGTGCCAGCAGCGTGCGGGAGGGCCGTGGGGAGACCCAGTACTTC. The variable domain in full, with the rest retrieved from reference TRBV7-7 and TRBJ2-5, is GAGVSQSPRYKVTKRGQDVTLRCDPISSHATLYWYQQALGQGPEFLTYFNYEAQPDKSGLPSDRFSAERPEGSISTLTIQRTEQRDSAMYRCASSVREGRGETQYFGPGTRLLVL.

The CDR3 loop reads CASSIVGRGENQPQHF. CDR3 coding DNA: TGTGCCAGTAGTATAGTCGGCAGGGGGGAGAATCAGCCCCAGCATTTT. The chain joins TRBV19 to TRBJ1-5; 7 nucleotides line up with TRBD1. The junction had 7 bases not matched to a gene; V was cut back by 1 base and J by 4 bases. CDR1 LNHDA and CDR2 SQIVND come from the germline V gene (reference sequence). CDR3 length: 16 amino acids.

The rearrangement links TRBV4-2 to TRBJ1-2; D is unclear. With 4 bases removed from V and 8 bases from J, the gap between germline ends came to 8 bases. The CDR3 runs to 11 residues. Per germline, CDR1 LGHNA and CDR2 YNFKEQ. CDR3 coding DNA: TGTGCCAGCAGCCGCTCAGGAGGCTACACCTTC. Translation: CASSRSGGYTF.

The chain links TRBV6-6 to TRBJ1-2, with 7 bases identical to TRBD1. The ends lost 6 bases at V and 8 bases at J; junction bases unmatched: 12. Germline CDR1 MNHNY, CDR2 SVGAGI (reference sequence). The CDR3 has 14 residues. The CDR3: CASRQPTGVGGYTF. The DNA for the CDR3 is TGTGCCAGCAGACAACCTACAGGGGTAGGAGGCTACACCTTC.

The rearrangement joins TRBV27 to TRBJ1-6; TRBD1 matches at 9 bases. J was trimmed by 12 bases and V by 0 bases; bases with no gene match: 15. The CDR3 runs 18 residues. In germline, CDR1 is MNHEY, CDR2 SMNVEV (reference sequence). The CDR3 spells CASSLSAAGQGNRQPLHF. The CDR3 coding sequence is TGTGCCAGCAGTTTATCGGCCGCAGGACAGGGGAATCGGCAACCCCTCCACTTT.

The CDR3 reads CASSQLAGRTDTQYF. The CDR3 DNA reads TGTGCCAGCAGTCAACTAGCGGGGAGGACAGATACGCAGTATTTT. The rearrangement uses TRBV27 and TRBJ2-3; 10 nucleotides agree with TRBD2. The CDR3 totals 15 residues. Germline V gene sequence: CDR1 MNHEY, CDR2 SMNVEV (reference sequence). The ends lost 5 bases at V and 3 bases at J; junction bases unmatched: 5.

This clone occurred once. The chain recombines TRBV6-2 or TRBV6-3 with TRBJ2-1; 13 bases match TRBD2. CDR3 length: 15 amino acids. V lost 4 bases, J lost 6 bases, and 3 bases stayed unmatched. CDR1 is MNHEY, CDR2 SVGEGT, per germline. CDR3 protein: CASSSGLAGLNEQFF. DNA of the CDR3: TGTGCCAGCAGTTCGGGACTAGCGGGACTCAATGAGCAGTTCTTC.

The CDR3 loop reads CSVEDRFFSLAGVVEQFF. As DNA, the CDR3 is TGCAGCGTTGAAGATCGATTTTTCTCGCTAGCGGGAGTAGTTGAGCAGTTCTTC. The chain recombines TRBV29-1 with TRBJ2-1, with TRBD2 matching over 10 bases. Germline trimming cut 0 bases from V and 9 bases from J; bases unmatched to any gene: 17. CDR1 and CDR2 (germline): SQVTM, ANQGSEA. This CDR3 contains 18 residues.

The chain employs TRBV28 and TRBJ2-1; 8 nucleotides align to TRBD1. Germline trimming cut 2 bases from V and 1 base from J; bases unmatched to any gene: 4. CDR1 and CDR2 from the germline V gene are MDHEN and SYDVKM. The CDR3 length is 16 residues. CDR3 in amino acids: CASSLPGQGSYNEQFF. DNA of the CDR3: TGTGCCAGCAGTTTACCTGGACAGGGATCCTACAATGAGCAGTTCTTC. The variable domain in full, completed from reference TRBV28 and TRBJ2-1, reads DVKVTQSSRYLVKRTGEKVFLECVQDMDHENMFWYRQDPGLGLRLIYFSYDVKMKEKGDIPEGYSVSREKKERFSLILESASTNQTSMYLCASSLPGQGSYNEQFFGPGTRLTVL.

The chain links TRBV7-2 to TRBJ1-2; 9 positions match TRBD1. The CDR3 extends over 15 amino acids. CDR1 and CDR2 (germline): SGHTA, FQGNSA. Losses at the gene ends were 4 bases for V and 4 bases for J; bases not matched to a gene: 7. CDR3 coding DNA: TGTGCCAGCAGCTCCTCTACAGGGGGCGGCTATGGCTACACCTTC. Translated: CASSSSTGGGYGYTF.

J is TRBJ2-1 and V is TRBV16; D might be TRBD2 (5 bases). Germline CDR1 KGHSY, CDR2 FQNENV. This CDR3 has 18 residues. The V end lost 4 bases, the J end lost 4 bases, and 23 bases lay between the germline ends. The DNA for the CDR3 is TGTGCCAGCAGCCCGTTGAGTTATACTAGGCCGGCGTACAATGAGCAGTTCTTC. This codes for CASSPLSYTRPAYNEQFF.

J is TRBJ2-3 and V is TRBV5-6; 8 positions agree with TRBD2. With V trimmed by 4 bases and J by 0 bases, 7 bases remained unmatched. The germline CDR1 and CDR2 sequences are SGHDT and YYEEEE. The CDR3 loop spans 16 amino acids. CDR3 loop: CASSPDSGASTDTQYF. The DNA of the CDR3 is TGTGCCAGCAGCCCCGATAGCGGGGCTAGCACAGATACGCAGTATTTT.